The 5 T cell receptor beta chains listed next were all sequenced from one sample in a study of T cell responses to AZD1222 COVID-19 vaccine. Sequenced by immunoSEQ multiplex PCR; TCRdb stores in-frame clones only, minus some. The sample records about 72,000 clones, around 86% being singletons. The starting material was peripheral blood, obtained on day 0 of AZD1222 vaccination. All receptors derive from an adult in good health.

The rearrangement links TRBV6-1 to TRBJ1-4; TRBD1 might be the D (5 bases). CDR1 and CDR2 (germline): MNHNS, SASEGT. V was cut by 0 bases and J by 8 bases, with 16 bases left in between. The CDR3 totals 16 residues. The CDR3 protein is CASSEASKGLEEKLFF. The CDR3 nucleotides read TGTGCCAGCAGTGAAGCGAGTAAGGGGTTAGAAGAAAAACTGTTTTTT.

The chain recombines TRBV6-5 with TRBJ2-2; 7 bases line up with TRBD1. CDR1 and CDR2 (germline): MNHEY, SVGAGI. The length of the CDR3 is 16 residues. V lost 2 bases and J lost 4; bases outside the gene matches: 7. CDR3 protein: CASSYRGRWGTGELFF. The CDR3 nucleotides read TGTGCCAGCAGTTACAGGGGGCGGTGGGGCACCGGGGAGCTGTTTTTT.

The genes are TRBV7-3 and TRBJ1-5, with 7 positions matching TRBD1. This CDR3 has 16 residues. Germline CDR1 SGHTA, CDR2 FQGTGA. Trimming at V came to 4 bases and at J to 0 bases, leaving 6 bases not matched to a gene. The CDR3 DNA reads as TGTGCCAGCAGCTCGTTGACAGGGAATAGCAATCAGCCCCAGCATTTT. This encodes CASSSLTGNSNQPQHF.

The gene calls are TRBV30 and TRBJ2-2; D not resolved. Trimming left V 4 bases short and J 4 bases short, with 10 bases between. This CDR3 has 13 residues. Germline loops: CDR1 GTSNPN, CDR2 SVGIG (reference sequence). In DNA form, the CDR3 reads TGTGCCTGGATGGTGGAACCCACCGGGGAGCTGTTTTTT. Amino acid sequence: CAWMVEPTGELFF.

V gene TRBV6-5 combines with J gene TRBJ1-6; D ambiguous. This CDR3 has 16 amino acids. V was pared by 2 bases and J by 7 bases, with 15 bases between. The germline V gene encodes CDR1 MNHEY and CDR2 SVGAGI. The CDR3 here is CASSYGSVFTNSPLHF. The DNA for the CDR3 is TGTGCCAGCAGTTACGGGTCAGTTTTTACGAATTCACCCCTCCACTTT.